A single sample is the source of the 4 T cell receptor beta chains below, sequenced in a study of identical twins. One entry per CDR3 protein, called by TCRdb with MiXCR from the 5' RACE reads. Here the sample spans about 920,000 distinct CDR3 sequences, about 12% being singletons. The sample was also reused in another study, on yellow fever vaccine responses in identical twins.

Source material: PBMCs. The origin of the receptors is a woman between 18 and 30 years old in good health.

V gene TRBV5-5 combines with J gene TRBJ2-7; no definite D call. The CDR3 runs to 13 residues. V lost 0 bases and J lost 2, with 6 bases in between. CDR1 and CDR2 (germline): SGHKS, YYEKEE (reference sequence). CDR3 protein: CASSLDDAYEQYV. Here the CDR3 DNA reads TGTGCCAGCAGCTTGGACGACGCCTACGAGCAGTACGTC.

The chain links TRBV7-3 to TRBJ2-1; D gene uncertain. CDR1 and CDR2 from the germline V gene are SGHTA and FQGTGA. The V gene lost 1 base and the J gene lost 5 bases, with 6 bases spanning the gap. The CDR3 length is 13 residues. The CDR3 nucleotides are TGTGCCAGCAGCTTAAGGCCTGACAATGAGCAGTTCTTC. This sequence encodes CASSLRPDNEQFF.

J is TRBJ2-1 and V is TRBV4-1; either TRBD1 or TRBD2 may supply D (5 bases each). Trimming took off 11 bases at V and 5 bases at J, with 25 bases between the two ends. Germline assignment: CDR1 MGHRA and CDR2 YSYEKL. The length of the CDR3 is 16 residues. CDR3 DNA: TGCGCCGGTCGGGACCAAAGCAATTCGGAAAACAATGAGCAGTTCTTC. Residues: CAGRDQSNSENNEQFF.

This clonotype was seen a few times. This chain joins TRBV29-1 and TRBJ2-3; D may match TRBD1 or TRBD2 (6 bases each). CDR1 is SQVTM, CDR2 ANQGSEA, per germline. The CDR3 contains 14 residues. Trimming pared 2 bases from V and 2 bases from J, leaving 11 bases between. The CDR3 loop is CSVENGGSTDTQYF. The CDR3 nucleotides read TGCAGCGTTGAAAACGGGGGCTCCACAGATACGCAGTATTTT.